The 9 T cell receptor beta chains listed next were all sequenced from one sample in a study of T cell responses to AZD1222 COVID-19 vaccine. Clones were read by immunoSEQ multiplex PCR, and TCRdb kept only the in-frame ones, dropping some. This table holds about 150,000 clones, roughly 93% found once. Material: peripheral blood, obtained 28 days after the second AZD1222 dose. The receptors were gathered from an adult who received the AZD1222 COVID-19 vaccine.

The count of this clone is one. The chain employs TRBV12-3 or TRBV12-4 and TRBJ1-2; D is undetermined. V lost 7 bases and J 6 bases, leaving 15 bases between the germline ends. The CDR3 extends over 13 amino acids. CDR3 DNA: TGTGCCAGCAATGAAAGGTGGTACGATGGCTACACCTTC. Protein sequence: CASNERWYDGYTF.

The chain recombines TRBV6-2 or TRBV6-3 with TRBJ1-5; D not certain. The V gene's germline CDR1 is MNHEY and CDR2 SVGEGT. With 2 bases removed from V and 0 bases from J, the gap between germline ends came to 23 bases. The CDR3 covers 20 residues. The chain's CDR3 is CASSYRRKRANDYSNQPQHF. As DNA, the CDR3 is TGTGCCAGCAGTTACCGGCGGAAAAGGGCTAACGATTATAGCAATCAGCCCCAGCATTTT.

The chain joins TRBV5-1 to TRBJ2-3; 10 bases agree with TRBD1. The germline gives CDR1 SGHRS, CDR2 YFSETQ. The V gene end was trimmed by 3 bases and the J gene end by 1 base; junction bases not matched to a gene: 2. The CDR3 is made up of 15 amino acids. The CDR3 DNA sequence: TGCGCCAGCAGCTGGGGGACAGGGGGCACAGATACGCAGTATTTT. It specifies CASSWGTGGTDTQYF.

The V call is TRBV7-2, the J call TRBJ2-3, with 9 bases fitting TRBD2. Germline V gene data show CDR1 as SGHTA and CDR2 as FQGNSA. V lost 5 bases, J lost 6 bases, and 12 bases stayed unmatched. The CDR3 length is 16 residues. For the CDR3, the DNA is TGTGCCAGCAGCCCGTTAGCGGGGGTAACCCCGGATACGCAGTATTTT. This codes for CASSPLAGVTPDTQYF.

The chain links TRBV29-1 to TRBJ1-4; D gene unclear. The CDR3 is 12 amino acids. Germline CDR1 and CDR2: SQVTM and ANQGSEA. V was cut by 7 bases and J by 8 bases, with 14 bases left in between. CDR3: CSGWRAGEKLFF. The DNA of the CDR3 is TGCAGCGGGTGGAGGGCGGGGGAAAAACTGTTTTTT.

In DNA, the CDR3 is TGTGCCAGCAGTTACTCGAGACGGTCCTATAATTCACCCCTCCACTTT. This sequence encodes CASSYSRRSYNSPLHF. V usage is TRBV6-5 and J usage is TRBJ1-6; no reliable D call. Germline values: CDR1 MNHEY, CDR2 SVGAGI. The CDR3 extends over 16 amino acids. Trimming removed 0 bases at V and 1 base at J, with 7 bases between.

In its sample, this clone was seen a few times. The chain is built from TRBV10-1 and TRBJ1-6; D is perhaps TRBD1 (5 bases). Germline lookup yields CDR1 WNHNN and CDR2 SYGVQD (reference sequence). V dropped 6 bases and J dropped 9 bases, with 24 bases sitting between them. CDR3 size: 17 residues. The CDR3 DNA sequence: TGCGCCAGCAGCGACCCGTCAGCCTCTATAAGGGGTTCACCCCTCCACTTT. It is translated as CASSDPSASIRGSPLHF.

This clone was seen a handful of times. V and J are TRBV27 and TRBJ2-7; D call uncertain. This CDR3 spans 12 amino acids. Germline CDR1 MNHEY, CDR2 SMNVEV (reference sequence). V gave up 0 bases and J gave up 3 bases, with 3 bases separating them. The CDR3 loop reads CASSLSGYEQYF. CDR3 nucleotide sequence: TGTGCCAGCAGTTTATCTGGCTACGAGCAGTACTTC.

This chain's CDR3 is CASTIGQGAEKLFF. Written as DNA, the CDR3 is TGTGCCAGCACCATTGGGCAGGGGGCGGAAAAACTGTTTTTT. The rearrangement links TRBV2 to TRBJ1-4; 8 positions match TRBD1. V gave up 7 bases and J gave up 8 bases; unmatched junction bases: 9. The CDR3 is made up of 14 amino acids. Germline CDR1 SNHLY, CDR2 FYNNEI.